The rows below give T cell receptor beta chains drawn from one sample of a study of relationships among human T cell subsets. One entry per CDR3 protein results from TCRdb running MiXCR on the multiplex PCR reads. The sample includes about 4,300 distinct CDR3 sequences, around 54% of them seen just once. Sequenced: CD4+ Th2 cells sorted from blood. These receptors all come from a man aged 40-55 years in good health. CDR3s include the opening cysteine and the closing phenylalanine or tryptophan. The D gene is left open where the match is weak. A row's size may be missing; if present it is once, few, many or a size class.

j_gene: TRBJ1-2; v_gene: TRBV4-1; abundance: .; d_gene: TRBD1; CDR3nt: TGCGCCAGCAGCCCCGGGACAGTACTTCAGGGGAGGCATGGCTACACCTTC; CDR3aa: CASSPGTVLQGRHGYTF
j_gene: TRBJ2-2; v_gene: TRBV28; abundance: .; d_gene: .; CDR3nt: TGTGCCAGCAGTTTTGGGGGCACCGGGGAGCTATTTTTT; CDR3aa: CASSFGGTGELFF
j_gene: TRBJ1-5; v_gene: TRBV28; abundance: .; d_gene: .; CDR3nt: TGTGCCAGCCAGGGCTCCAAGCCCCAGCATTTT; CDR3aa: CASQGSKPQHF
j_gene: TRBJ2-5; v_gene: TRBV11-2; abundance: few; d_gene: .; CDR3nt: TGTGCCAGCAGCTTAGCGGGACCCCGAGGGACCCAGTACTTC; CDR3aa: CASSLAGPRGTQYF
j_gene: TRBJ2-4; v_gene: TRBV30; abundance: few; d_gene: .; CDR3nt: TGTGCCTGGGACCCGGGAGAAAACATTCAGTACTTC; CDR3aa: CAWDPGENIQYF
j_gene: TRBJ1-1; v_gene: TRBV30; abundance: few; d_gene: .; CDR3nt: TGTGCCTGGAGGACTGCCATGAACACTGAAGCTTTCTTT; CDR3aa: CAWRTAMNTEAFF
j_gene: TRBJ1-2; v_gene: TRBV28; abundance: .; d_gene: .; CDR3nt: TGTGCCAGCAGTCTAGAATACAGGGCCCAAGGTGGCTACACCTTC; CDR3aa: CASSLEYRAQGGYTF
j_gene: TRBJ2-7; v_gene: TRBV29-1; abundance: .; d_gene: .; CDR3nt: TGCAGCACAAGGACAGACTCCTACGAGCAGTACTTC; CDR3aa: CSTRTDSYEQYF
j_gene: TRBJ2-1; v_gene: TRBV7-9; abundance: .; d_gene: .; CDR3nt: TGTGCCAGCAGTGACCCAGAGGGGTCAAATGAGCAGTTCTTC; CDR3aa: CASSDPEGSNEQFF
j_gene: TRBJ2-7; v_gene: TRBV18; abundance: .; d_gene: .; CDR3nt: TGTGCCAGCTCCCCTAGATTATACGAGCAGTACTTC; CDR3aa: CASSPRLYEQYF
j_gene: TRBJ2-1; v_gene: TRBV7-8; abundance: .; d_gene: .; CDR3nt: TGTGCCAGCAGCCAACGGTCTCCTGAGCAGTTCTTC; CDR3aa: CASSQRSPEQFF
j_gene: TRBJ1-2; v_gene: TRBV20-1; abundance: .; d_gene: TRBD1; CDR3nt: TGCAGTGCTCCCGGGACAGGGAACTATGGCTACACCTTC; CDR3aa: CSAPGTGNYGYTF
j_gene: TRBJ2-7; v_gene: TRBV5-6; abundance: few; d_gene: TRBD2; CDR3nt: TGTGCCAGCAGCCTTAGCGGGAACTCCTACGAGCAGTACTTC; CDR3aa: CASSLSGNSYEQYF
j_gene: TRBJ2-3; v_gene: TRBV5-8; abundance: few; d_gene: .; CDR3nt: TGTGCCAGCAGCCTCTCCGGGGACACTAGTACAGATACGCAGTATTTT; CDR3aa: CASSLSGDTSTDTQYF
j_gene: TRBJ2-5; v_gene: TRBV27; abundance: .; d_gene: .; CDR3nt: TGTGCCAGCAGTTTTTCCGGGGGTCGACAAGAGACCCAGTACTTC; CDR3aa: CASSFSGGRQETQYF
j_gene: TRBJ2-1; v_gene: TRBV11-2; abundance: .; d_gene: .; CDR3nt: TGTGCCAGCAGCCCTCTTCGGGGGATTAGGAATGAGCAGTTCTTC; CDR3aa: CASSPLRGIRNEQFF
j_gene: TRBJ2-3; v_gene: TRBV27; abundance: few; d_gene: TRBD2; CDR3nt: TGTGCCAGCAGTTTAGTCGCGGGAGGGCCTCAAAATACGCAGTATTTT; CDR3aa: CASSLVAGGPQNTQYF
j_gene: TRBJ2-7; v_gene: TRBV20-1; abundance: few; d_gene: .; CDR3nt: TGCAGTGCCCCGTACCCAAATTCCTACGAGCAGTACTTC; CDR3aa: CSAPYPNSYEQYF
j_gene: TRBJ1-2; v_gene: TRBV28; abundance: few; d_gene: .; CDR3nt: TGTGCCAGCAGTTCGGGGCCCTATGGCTACACCTTC; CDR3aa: CASSSGPYGYTF
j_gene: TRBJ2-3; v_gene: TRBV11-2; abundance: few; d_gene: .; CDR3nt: TGTGCCAGCAGCATTACGGGGGGCCTAGATACGCAGTATTTT; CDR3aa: CASSITGGLDTQYF
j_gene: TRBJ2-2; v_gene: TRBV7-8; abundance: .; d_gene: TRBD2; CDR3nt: TGTGCCAGCAGCACAGGACTAGCGGGAGGGGCCAACACCGGGGAGCTGCTTTTT; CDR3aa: CASSTGLAGGANTGELLF
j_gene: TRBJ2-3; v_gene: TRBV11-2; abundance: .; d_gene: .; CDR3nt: TGTGCCAGCAGACACATATCCTCGCGACAGCCGTTCTCAGATACGCAGTATTTT; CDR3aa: CASRHISSRQPFSDTQYF
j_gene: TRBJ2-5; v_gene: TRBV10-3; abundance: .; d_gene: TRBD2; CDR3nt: TGTGCCATCAGGGAAGCGGGAACCCAAGAGACCCAGTACTTC; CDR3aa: CAIREAGTQETQYF
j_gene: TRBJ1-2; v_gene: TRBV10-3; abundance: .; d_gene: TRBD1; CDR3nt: TGTGCCATCCAGAGACAGGGGGGAAGCTATGGCTACACCTTC; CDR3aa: CAIQRQGGSYGYTF
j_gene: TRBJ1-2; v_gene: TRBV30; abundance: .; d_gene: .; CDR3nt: TGTGCCTGTTCCACTGATACGACCCACCTAGGATATGGCTACACCTTC; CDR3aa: CACSTDTTHLGYGYTF
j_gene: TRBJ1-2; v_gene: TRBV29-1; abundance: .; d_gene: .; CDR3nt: TGCAGCGCCCCCGTTCTGGGCAGCTCTTATGGCTACACCTTC; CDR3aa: CSAPVLGSSYGYTF
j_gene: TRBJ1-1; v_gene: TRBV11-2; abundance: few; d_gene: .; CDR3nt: TGTGCCAGCAGCTTGTACGGCCCGAACACTGAAGCTTTCTTT; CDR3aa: CASSLYGPNTEAFF
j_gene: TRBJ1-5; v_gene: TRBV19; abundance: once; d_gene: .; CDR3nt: TGTGCCAGTAGTACTCAGGGTAACAATCAGCCCCAGCATTTT; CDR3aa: CASSTQGNNQPQHF
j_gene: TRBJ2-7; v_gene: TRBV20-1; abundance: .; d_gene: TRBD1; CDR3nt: TGCAGTGCTACCGGGACAGTCACCTACGAGCAGTACTTC; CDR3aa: CSATGTVTYEQYF
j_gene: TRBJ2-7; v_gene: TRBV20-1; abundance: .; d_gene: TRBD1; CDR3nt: TGCAGTGTCAGTTCGGGACAGGTCTCCTACGAGCAGTACTTC; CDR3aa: CSVSSGQVSYEQYF
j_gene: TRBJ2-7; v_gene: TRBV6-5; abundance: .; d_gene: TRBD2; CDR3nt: TGTGCCAGCAGCCCCGGTAGCGGGAGGCCCTACGAGCAGTACTTC; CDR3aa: CASSPGSGRPYEQYF
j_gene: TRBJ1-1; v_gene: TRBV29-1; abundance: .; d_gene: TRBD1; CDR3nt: TGCAGCGGGAGGGGACAGGGGAACACTGAAGCTTTCTTT; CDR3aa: CSGRGQGNTEAFF
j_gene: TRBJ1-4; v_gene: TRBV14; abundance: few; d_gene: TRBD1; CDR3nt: TGTGCCAGCAGCCAAGTGAGGGCGCAGGGGGCTAATGAAAAACTGTTTTTT; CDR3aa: CASSQVRAQGANEKLFF
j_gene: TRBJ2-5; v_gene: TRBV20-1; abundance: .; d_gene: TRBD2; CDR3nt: TGCAGTGCTACGGGACTAGCGGGGCGGGGGCAAGAGACCCAGTACTTC; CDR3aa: CSATGLAGRGQETQYF
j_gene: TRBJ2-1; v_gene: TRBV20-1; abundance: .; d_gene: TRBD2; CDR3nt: TGCAGTGCTAGCTTTCCAGCGGGGATGAACAATGAGCAGTTCTTC; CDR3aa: CSASFPAGMNNEQFF
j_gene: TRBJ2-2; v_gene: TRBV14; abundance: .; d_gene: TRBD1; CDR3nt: TGTGCCAGCAGCCCTGGGACAGGGAGGAACACCGGGGAGCTGTTTTTT; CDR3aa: CASSPGTGRNTGELFF
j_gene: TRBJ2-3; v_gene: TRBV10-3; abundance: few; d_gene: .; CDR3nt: TGTGCCATTAGAGAAAGTGTGGAGGGCGGGGGCACAGATACGCAGTATTTT; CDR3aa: CAIRESVEGGGTDTQYF
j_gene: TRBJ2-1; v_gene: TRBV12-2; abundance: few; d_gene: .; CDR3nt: TGTGCAAGTCGCTTGGGATCCAAGCGGGAGGGTTTTTACAATGAGCAGTTCTTC; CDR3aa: CASRLGSKREGFYNEQFF
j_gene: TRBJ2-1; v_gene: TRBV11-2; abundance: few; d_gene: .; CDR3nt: TGTGCCAGCAGCTTAAACAGGGCGAATGAGCAGTTCTTC; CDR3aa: CASSLNRANEQFF
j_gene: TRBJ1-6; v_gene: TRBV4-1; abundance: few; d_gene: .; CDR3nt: TGCGCCAGCAGCCGAGACTTGTCACCCCTCCACTTT; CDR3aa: CASSRDLSPLHF
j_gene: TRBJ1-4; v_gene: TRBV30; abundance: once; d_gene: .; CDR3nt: TGTGCCTGGAGTGAAATGAATGAAAAACTGTTTTTT; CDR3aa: CAWSEMNEKLFF